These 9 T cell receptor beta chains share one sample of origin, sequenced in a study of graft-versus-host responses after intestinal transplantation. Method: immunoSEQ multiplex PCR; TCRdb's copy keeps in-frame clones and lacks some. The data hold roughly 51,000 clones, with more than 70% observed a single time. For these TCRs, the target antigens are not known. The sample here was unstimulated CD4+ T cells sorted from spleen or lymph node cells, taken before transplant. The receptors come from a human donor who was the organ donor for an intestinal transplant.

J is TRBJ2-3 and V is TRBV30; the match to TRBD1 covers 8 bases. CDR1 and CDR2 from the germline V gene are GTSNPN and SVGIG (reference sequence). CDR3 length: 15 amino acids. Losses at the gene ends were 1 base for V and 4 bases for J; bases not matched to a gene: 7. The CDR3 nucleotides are TGTGCCTGGAGTGGGACAGGGTCAAGGGCAGATACGCAGTATTTT. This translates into CAWSGTGSRADTQYF.

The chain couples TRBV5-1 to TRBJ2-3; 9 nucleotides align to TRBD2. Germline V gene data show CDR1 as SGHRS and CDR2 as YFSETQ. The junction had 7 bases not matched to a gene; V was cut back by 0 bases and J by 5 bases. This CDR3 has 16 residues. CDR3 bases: TGCGCCAGCAGCTTGGATCGAGCGGGAGGTGGAGATACGCAGTATTTT. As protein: CASSLDRAGGGDTQYF. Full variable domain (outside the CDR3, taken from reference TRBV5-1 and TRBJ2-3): KAGVTQTPRYLIKTRGQQVTLSCSPISGHRSVSWYQQTPGQGLQFLFEYFSETQRNKGNFPGRFSGRQFSNSRSEMNVSTLELGDSALYLCASSLDRAGGGDTQYFGPGTRLTVL.

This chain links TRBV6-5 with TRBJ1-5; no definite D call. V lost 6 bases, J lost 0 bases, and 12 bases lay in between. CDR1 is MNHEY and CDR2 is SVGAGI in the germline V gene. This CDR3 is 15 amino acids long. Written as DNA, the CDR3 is TGTGCCAGCAGCCCGACAAGCTATAGCAATCAGCCCCAGCATTTT. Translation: CASSPTSYSNQPQHF.

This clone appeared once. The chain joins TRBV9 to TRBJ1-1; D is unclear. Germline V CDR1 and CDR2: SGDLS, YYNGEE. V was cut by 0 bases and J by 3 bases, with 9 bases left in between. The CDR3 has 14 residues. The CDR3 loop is CASSVDGSYTEAFF. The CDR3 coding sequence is TGTGCCAGCAGCGTAGACGGGAGTTACACTGAAGCTTTCTTT.

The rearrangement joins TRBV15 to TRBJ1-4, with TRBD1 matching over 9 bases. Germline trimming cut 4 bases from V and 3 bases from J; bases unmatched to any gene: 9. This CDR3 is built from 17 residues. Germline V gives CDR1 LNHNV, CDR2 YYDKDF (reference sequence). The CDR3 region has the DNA TGTGCCACCAGCACTGGGACAGGGACGGCGCCTAATGAAAAACTGTTTTTT. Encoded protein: CATSTGTGTAPNEKLFF.

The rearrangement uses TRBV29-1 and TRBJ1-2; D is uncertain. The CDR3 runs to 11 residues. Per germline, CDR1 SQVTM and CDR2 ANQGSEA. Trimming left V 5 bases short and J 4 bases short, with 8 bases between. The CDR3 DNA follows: TGCAGCGTTTTTTACGGCTATGGCTACACCTTC. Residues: CSVFYGYGYTF. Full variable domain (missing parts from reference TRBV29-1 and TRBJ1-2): SAVISQKPSRDICQRGTSLTIQCQVDSQVTMMFWYRQQPGQSLTLIATANQGSEATYESGFVIDKFPISRPNLTFSTLTVSNMSPEDSSIYLCSVFYGYGYTFGSGTRLTVV.

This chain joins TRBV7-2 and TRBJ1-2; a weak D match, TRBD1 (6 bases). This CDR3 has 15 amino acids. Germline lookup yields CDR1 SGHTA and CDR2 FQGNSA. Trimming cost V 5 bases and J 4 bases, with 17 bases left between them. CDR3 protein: CASSTTGDLFYGYTF. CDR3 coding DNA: TGTGCCAGCAGCACGACAGGTGATCTTTTCTATGGCTACACCTTC.

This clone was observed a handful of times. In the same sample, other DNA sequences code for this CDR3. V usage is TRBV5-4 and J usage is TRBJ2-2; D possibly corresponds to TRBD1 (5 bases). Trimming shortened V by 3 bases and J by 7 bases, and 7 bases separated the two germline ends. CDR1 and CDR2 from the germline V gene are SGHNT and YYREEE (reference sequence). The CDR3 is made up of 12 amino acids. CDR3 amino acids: CASSSQVGELFF. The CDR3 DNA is TGTGCCAGCAGCTCACAGGTCGGGGAGCTGTTTTTT.

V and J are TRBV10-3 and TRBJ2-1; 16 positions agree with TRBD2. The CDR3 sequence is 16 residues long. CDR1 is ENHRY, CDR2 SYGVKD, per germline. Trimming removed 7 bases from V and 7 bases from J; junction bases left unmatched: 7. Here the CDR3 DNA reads TGTGCCATCAAACCGGGACTAGCGGGAGGGAGGAATGAGCAGTTCTTC. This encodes CAIKPGLAGGRNEQFF.